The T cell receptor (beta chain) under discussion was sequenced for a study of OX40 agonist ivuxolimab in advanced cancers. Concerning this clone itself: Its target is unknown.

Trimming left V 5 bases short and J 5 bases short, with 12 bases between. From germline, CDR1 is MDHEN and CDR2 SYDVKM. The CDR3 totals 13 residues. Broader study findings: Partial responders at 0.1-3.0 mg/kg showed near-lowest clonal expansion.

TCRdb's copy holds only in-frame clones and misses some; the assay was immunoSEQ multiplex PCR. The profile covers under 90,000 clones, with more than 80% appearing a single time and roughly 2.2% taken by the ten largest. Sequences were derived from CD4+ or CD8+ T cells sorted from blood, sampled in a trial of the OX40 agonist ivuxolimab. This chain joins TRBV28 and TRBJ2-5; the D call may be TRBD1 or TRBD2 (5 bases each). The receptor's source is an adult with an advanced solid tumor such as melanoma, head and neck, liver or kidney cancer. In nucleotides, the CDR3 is TGTGCCAGCAGTCGCCGGGACCTGGAGACCCAGTACTTC. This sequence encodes CASSRRDLETQYF.